This section outlines one TCR beta chain sequence together with its context. Antigen specificity is unknown. A multiplex PCR was run with 60 Vbeta primers and 13 Jbeta primers. Clones were read by immunoSEQ multiplex PCR, and TCRdb kept only the in-frame ones, dropping some. In the table there are 150,000 or so clones, 60% to 80% of which are singletons. The V gene's germline CDR1 is MGHRA and CDR2 YSYEKL. The CDR3 spans 15 residues. Between the trimmed V and J ends, which lost 1 base and 1 base, there was a span of 10 bases. It was healthy bone marrow donors who served as donors. These data come from a study of cytomegalovirus exposure and HLA in healthy donors. Study-level findings and limits: While the bulk of TCR sequences proved rare, some public TCRs turned up in many donors. Later genetic work tied a missense DCLRE1C variant to beta-chain V and J trimming.

Material for sequencing was PBMCs. The clonotype comes from a male donor in good health and CMV-seronegative. The chain uses TRBV4-1 and TRBJ1-2; D not certain. Written as DNA, the CDR3 is TGCGCCAGCAGCCAAGGTGCCCCGCGTAACTATGGCTACACCTTC. Residues: CASSQGAPRNYGYTF.